The 14 T cell receptor beta chains listed next were all sequenced from one sample in a study of human T cells and chemical hapten exposure. Each CDR3 protein gets one entry after TCRdb re-called the RACE reads with MiXCR. Here the sample spans about 140,000 distinct CDR3 sequences, approximately 12% being singletons. As for time point: patch test 2, 6 weeks after DPC sensitization. Treatment defined: therapeutic diphenylcyclopropenone sensitization with weekly scalp DPC. This specimen was whole blood, taken in connection with sensitization to the hapten diphenylcyclopropenone (DPC). Source of these receptors: a woman aged 50 to 60 with alopecia areata. Some clones in this sample may be carry-over from other donors' samples.

This sequence joins TRBV6-1 and TRBJ1-1; 10 bases are a match to TRBD1. The CDR3 sequence is 16 residues long. From germline, CDR1 is MNHNS and CDR2 SASEGT. V gave up 8 bases and J gave up 5 bases; unmatched junction bases: 14. CDR3 sequence (DNA): TGTGCCAGCGGAAAGGGACAGGGGCTTATCGCGACTGAAGCTTTCTTT. Amino acid sequence: CASGKGQGLIATEAFF.

V usage is TRBV6-2 or TRBV6-3 and J usage is TRBJ1-3; unclear D gene. V lost 5 bases to trimming and J lost 0 bases, with 20 bases between them. CDR1 and CDR2 (germline): MNHEY, SVGEGT. The CDR3 spans 18 residues. This CDR3 reads CASSSAAEGSISGNTIYF. DNA of the CDR3: TGTGCCAGCAGTAGCGCCGCGGAAGGGTCGATCTCTGGAAACACCATATATTTT.

This clonotype has only a few counts. The rearrangement joins TRBV6-5 to TRBJ2-1; 8 bases map to TRBD1. Germline trimming cut 4 bases from V and 5 bases from J; bases unmatched to any gene: 4. CDR1 is MNHEY and CDR2 is SVGAGI in the germline V gene. This CDR3 comprises 14 residues. The CDR3 coding sequence is TGTGCCAGCAGTTCGGACAGGGTGGACAATGAGCAGTTCTTC. It translates to CASSSDRVDNEQFF.

This clonotype was picked up many times. This rearrangement joins TRBV24-1 to TRBJ1-1, with unresolved D. CDR1 is KGHDR, CDR2 SFDVKD, per germline. V lost 4 bases to trimming and J lost 1 base, with 12 bases between them. This CDR3 has 15 residues. Here the CDR3 DNA reads TGTGCCACCAGTGACTCTCCCCCCAAGAACACTGAAGCTTTCTTT. It yields the protein CATSDSPPKNTEAFF.

V gene TRBV20-1 combines with J gene TRBJ1-5; the match to TRBD1 covers 9 bases. Germline V gene lookup returns CDR1 DFQATT and CDR2 SNEGSKA (reference sequence). The ends lost 3 bases at V and 2 bases at J; junction bases unmatched: 2. This CDR3 spans 14 amino acids. The CDR3 DNA reads as TGCAGTGCTAGGGGGGACAGGGGCAATCAGCCCCAGCATTTT. Translation gives CSARGDRGNQPQHF.

This clonotype was counted at least ten times. The V gene is TRBV12-3 or TRBV12-4, the J gene TRBJ2-7; weak D call: TRBD2 (5 bases). There are 13 residues in the CDR3. Trimming stripped 4 bases from V and 2 bases from J, with 9 bases between. The CDR3 loop is CASSSGIAYEQYF. CDR3 nucleotides: TGTGCCAGCAGTTCCGGGATCGCCTACGAGCAGTACTTC.

This clonotype was counted at least ten times. The V gene is TRBV6-5, the J gene TRBJ1-6; 7 bases map to TRBD1. This CDR3 has 17 residues. Germline V CDR1 and CDR2: MNHEY, SVGAGI. J was trimmed by 1 base and V by 2 bases; bases with no gene match: 5. The CDR3 spells CASSYARQGSYNSPLHF. The CDR3, as DNA: TGTGCCAGCAGTTACGCCCGACAGGGATCCTATAATTCACCCCTCCACTTT.

The table lists this clonotype with a few counts. The chain joins TRBV19 to TRBJ2-7; 7 positions match TRBD1. The length of the CDR3 is 13 residues. Germline V gene data show CDR1 as LNHDA and CDR2 as SQIVND (reference sequence). Trimming removed 2 bases from V and 9 bases from J; junction bases left unmatched: 7. CDR3 DNA sequence: TGTGCCAGTAGTATACCTCCACAGGGGCGGCAGTACTTC. Its translation: CASSIPPQGRQYF.

This clonotype was detected only a few times. The chain is built from TRBV12-3 or TRBV12-4 and TRBJ2-7; D uncertain. The V gene lost 3 bases and the J gene lost 6 bases, with 6 bases spanning the gap. The CDR3 is 11 residues long. CDR3 protein: CASSFSSEQYF. DNA of the CDR3: TGTGCCAGCAGTTTTTCGAGCGAGCAGTACTTC.

V usage is TRBV29-1 and J usage is TRBJ2-7; 9 nucleotides agree with TRBD1. CDR1 is SQVTM, CDR2 ANQGSEA, per germline. The V gene end was trimmed by 8 bases and the J gene end by 6 bases; junction bases not matched to a gene: 14. The CDR3 has 14 residues. The DNA of the CDR3 is TGCAGCACCCGCTCCGGGACAGGGTACCGCGAGCAGTACTTC. This gives the protein CSTRSGTGYREQYF.

The chain joins TRBV6-6 to TRBJ1-5, with D possibly being TRBD1 (6 bases). V was cut by 5 bases and J by 3 bases, with 17 bases left in between. The CDR3 contains 16 residues. Germline V CDR1 and CDR2: MNHNY, SVGAGI (reference sequence). CDR3 region: CASSPRQRGDNQPQHF. In DNA, the CDR3 is TGTGCCAGCAGTCCTAGGCAGAGGGGGGACAATCAGCCCCAGCATTTT.

This clonotype was observed a handful of times. DNA for the CDR3: TGTGCCAGCAGTTTAACGCGACAAGGGACCACTGAAGCTTTCTTT. Translating gives CASSLTRQGTTEAFF. The chain recombines TRBV12-3 or TRBV12-4 with TRBJ1-1; tentatively, D is TRBD1 (5 bases). V dropped 2 bases and J dropped 4 bases, with 14 bases sitting between them. The CDR3 is made up of 15 amino acids.

The genes are TRBV6-2 or TRBV6-3 and TRBJ2-3, with 7 bases that match TRBD2. V gave up 7 bases and J gave up 2 bases; unmatched junction bases: 6. The CDR3 has 14 residues. Germline assignment: CDR1 MNHEY and CDR2 SVGEGT. Here the CDR3 reads CASIRAGTTDTQYF. CDR3 in DNA: TGTGCCAGCATTCGAGCGGGAACCACAGATACGCAGTATTTT.

The table lists this clonotype with many counts. The chain carries TRBV3-1 and TRBJ1-1; D unclear. There are 14 residues in the CDR3. V was shortened by 4 bases and J by 0 bases, with 9 bases between the two germline ends. In germline, CDR1 is LGHDT, CDR2 YNNKEL (reference sequence). The CDR3 is CASSPPTVNTEAFF. The CDR3 DNA sequence: TGTGCCAGCAGCCCGCCCACTGTGAACACTGAAGCTTTCTTT.